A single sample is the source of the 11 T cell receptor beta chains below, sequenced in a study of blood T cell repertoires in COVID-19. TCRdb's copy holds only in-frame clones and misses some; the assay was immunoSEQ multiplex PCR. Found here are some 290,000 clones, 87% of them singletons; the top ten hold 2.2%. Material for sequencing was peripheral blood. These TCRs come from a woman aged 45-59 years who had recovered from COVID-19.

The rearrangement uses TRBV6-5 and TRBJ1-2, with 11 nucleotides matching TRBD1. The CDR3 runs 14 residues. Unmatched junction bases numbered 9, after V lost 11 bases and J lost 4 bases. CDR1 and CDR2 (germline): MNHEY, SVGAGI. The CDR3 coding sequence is TGTGCCTCCACCGGGACAGGGGGAGGCTATGGCTACACCTTC. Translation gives CASTGTGGGYGYTF.

The CDR3 nucleotides read TGTGCCAGCAGTTTCCTCACCGGGACAGGGATAGGGACTGAAGCTTTCTTT. Residues: CASSFLTGTGIGTEAFF. This chain joins TRBV27 and TRBJ1-1; 9 bases agree with TRBD1. The V gene end was trimmed by 3 bases and the J gene end by 5 bases; junction bases not matched to a gene: 13. Germline V gene lookup returns CDR1 MNHEY and CDR2 SMNVEV (reference sequence). This CDR3 comprises 17 residues.

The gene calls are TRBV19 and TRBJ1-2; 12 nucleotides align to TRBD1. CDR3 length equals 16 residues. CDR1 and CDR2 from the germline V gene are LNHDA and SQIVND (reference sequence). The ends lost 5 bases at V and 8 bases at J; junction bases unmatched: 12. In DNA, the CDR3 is TGTGCCAGTAGTTGGGCTCCGGGACAGGGGGCCGTAGGCTACACCTTC. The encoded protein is CASSWAPGQGAVGYTF.

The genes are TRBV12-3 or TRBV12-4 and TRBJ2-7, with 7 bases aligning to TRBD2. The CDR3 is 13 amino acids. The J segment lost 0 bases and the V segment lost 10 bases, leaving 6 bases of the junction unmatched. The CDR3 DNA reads TGTGCCACCGGGAAGCGGGGCTCCTACGAGCAGTACTTC. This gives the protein CATGKRGSYEQYF.

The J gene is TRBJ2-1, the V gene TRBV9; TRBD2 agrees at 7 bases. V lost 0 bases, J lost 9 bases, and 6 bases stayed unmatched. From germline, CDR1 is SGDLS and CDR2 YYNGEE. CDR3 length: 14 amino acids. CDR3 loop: CASSVGGTTSEQFF. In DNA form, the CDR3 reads TGTGCCAGCAGCGTAGGAGGGACTACGAGTGAGCAGTTCTTC.

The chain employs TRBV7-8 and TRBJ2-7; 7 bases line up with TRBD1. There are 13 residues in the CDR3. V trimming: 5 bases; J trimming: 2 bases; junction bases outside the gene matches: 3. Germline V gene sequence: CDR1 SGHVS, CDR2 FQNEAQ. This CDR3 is CASSLDRAYEQYF. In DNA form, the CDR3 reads TGTGCCAGCAGCCTCGACAGGGCCTACGAGCAGTACTTC.

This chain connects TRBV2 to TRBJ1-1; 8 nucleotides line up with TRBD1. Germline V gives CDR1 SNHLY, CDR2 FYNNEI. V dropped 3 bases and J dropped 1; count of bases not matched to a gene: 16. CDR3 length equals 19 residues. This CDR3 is CASSDLTQTGVYENTEAFF. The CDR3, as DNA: TGTGCCAGCAGTGATTTAACCCAGACAGGGGTGTATGAGAACACTGAAGCTTTCTTT.

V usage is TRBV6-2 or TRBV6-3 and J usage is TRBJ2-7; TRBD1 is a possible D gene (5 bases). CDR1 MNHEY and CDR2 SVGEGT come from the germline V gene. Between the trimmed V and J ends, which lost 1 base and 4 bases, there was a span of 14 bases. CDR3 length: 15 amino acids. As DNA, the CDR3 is TGTGCCAGCAGTTACTTGGGGCTGGGCTCGTACGAGCAGTACTTC. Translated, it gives CASSYLGLGSYEQYF.

CDR3 nucleotide sequence: TGTGCCAGCAGTTACTCCCGTCCCGTGGCTTTCTTT. Its translation: CASSYSRPVAFF. This chain joins TRBV6-6 and TRBJ1-1, with D unclear. V lost 0 bases, J lost 11 bases, and 10 bases lay in between. CDR3 length equals 12 residues. From germline, CDR1 is MNHNY and CDR2 SVGAGI (reference sequence).

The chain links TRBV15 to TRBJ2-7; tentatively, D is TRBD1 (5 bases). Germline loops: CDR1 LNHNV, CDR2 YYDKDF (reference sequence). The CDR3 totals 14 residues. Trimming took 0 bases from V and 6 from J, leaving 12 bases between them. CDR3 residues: CATSRDPSGREQYF. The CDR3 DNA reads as TGTGCCACCAGCAGAGACCCTTCAGGGCGCGAGCAGTACTTC.

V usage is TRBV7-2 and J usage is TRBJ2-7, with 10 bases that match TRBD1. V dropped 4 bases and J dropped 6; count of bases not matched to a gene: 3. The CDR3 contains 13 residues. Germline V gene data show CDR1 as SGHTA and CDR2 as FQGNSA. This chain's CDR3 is CASSSTGGFEQYF. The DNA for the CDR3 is TGTGCCAGCAGCTCGACAGGGGGCTTCGAGCAGTACTTC.